This passage covers 32 T cell receptor beta chains from one sample sequenced in a study of spatial heterogeneity in lung cancer. Study findings and constraints: Tracking of tumor mutation counts was seen in expanded intratumoral alpha and beta TCR counts.

The time point is: sample taken at primary tumor resection. TCRdb redid the calling of the 5' RACE reads with MiXCR, one entry per CDR3 protein. The repertoire consists of 8,000 to 10,000 distinct CDR3 sequences, with around 9.3% occurring once and the leading ten covering roughly 13%. No antigen has been identified for these receptors. Material: lung tumor tissue, obtained at surgery. These receptors were obtained from a female donor with early-stage non-small cell lung cancer.

This chain links TRBV5-1 with TRBJ2-5; TRBD2 agrees at 9 bases. CDR3 length equals 15 residues. Germline CDR1 SGHRS, CDR2 YFSETQ. Trimming took 4 bases from V and 3 from J; bases not matched to a gene: 7. The CDR3 reads CASSPGGGGEETQYF. The CDR3 bases are TGCGCCAGCAGCCCCGGCGGGGGGGGAGAAGAGACCCAGTACTTC.

This clonotype was detected a few times. The rearrangement uses TRBV16 and TRBJ1-5, with TRBD1 matching over 11 bases. The CDR3 has 13 amino acids. V shed 4 bases, J shed 7 bases, and the junction held 0 bases outside the gene matches. The germline gives CDR1 KGHSY, CDR2 FQNENV. The CDR3 is CASSRDRGQPQHF. CDR3 DNA sequence: TGTGCCAGCAGCCGGGACAGGGGGCAGCCCCAGCATTTT.

This clonotype was found many times. This sequence joins TRBV7-3 and TRBJ2-7; D is undetermined. V dropped 0 bases and J dropped 6 bases, with 9 bases sitting between them. Germline V gives CDR1 SGHTA, CDR2 FQGTGA. CDR3 length equals 13 residues. CDR3 sequence: CASSLTPGAEQYF. CDR3 coding DNA: TGTGCCAGCAGCTTAACGCCGGGCGCCGAGCAGTACTTC. The variable domain in full, with the rest retrieved from reference TRBV7-3 and TRBJ2-7, is GAGVSQTPSNKVTEKGKYVELRCDPISGHTALYWYRQSLGQGPEFLIYFQGTGAADDSGLPNDRFFAVRPEGSVSTLKIQRTERGDSAVYLCASSLTPGAEQYFGPGTRLTVT.

This clonotype came up a few times. At one of its ends the junction is not consistent with the germline gene, which may arise from a read error. The chain is built from TRBV10-3 and TRBJ2-7; D is possibly TRBD1 (6 bases). Germline V CDR1 and CDR2: ENHRY, SYGVKD. The CDR3 sequence is 11 residues long. CDR3 sequence reads: CAISEGTLFLF. The CDR3 nucleotides are TGTGCCATCAGTGAAGGGACACTCTTCCTTTTC.

This clonotype was seen a few times. The chain links TRBV20-1 to TRBJ2-3, with TRBD2 identical over 7 bases. The CDR3 consists of 15 residues. The junction had 13 bases not matched to a gene; V was cut back by 4 bases and J by 6 bases. Germline V gene sequence: CDR1 DFQATT, CDR2 SNEGSKA (reference sequence). The CDR3 region has the DNA TGCAGTGCTACCTTCGGGACTACCGGGTTGGATACGCAGTATTTT. It translates to CSATFGTTGLDTQYF.

This clonotype was seen a handful of times. V gene TRBV5-1 combines with J gene TRBJ2-5; 15 bases align to TRBD2. V lost 4 bases, J lost 2 bases, and 6 bases stayed unmatched. Germline values: CDR1 SGHRS, CDR2 YFSETQ. CDR3 length: 17 amino acids. This CDR3 reads CASSLGLAGGLQETQYF. CDR3 nucleotides: TGCGCCAGCAGCCTTGGACTAGCGGGGGGGCTACAAGAGACCCAGTACTTC.

This chain links TRBV18 with TRBJ2-7; D not certain. Germline V gives CDR1 KGHSH, CDR2 LQKENI. The CDR3 has 13 amino acids. V lost 3 bases and J lost 2, with 8 bases in between. CDR3 residues: CASSPRDTYEQYF. The CDR3, as DNA: TGTGCCAGCTCACCTCGAGACACCTACGAGCAGTACTTC.

The sample holds many counts of this clonotype. The V call is TRBV14, the J call TRBJ2-7; D not certain. The CDR3 has 15 amino acids. Germline loops: CDR1 SGHDN, CDR2 FVKESK. The V end lost 0 bases, the J end lost 0 bases, and 9 bases lay between the germline ends. CDR3 nucleotide sequence: TGTGCCAGCAGCCAAGATTGGCATAGCTCCTACGAGCAGTACTTC. It yields the protein CASSQDWHSSYEQYF.

This clonotype was recorded many times. The chain combines TRBV12-3 or TRBV12-4 with TRBJ2-2; 8 bases map to TRBD1. The CDR3 length is 16 residues. Trimming took 6 bases from V and 4 from J; bases not matched to a gene: 10. DNA of the CDR3: TGTGCCAGCAGCCTGACTTCCGGGACAGGCACCGGGGAGCTGTTTTTT. Its protein is CASSLTSGTGTGELFF.

The genes are TRBV29-1 and TRBJ1-1, with 9 bases identical to TRBD1. The junction had 7 bases not matched to a gene; V was cut back by 5 bases and J by 0 bases. The CDR3 covers 15 residues. The germline gives CDR1 SQVTM, CDR2 ANQGSEA. The CDR3 DNA is TGCAGCGTTAGCCCGGGACAGGGTATGAACACTGAAGCTTTCTTT. Its protein product is CSVSPGQGMNTEAFF. The full variable domain, rest sourced from reference TRBV29-1 and TRBJ1-1, is SAVISQKPSRDICQRGTSLTIQCQVDSQVTMMFWYRQQPGQSLTLIATANQGSEATYESGFVIDKFPISRPNLTFSTLTVSNMSPEDSSIYLCSVSPGQGMNTEAFFGQGTRLTVV.

This clonotype came up many times. J is TRBJ2-1 and V is TRBV19; TRBD2 agrees at 16 bases. Germline V gene lookup returns CDR1 LNHDA and CDR2 SQIVND (reference sequence). The CDR3 is 17 residues long. Trimming removed 4 bases from V and 8 bases from J; junction bases left unmatched: 8. CDR3 region: CASSTGTSGGARDEQFF. CDR3 DNA sequence: TGTGCCAGTAGTACCGGGACTAGCGGGGGGGCCCGGGATGAGCAGTTCTTC.

The CDR3 DNA is TGTGCCAGCAGGGTTCGGGGGGGATCCTACGAGCAGTACTTC. Translated: CASRVRGGSYEQYF. The V and J genes are TRBV6-5 and TRBJ2-7; 8 nucleotides line up with TRBD2. V lost 6 bases, J lost 1 base, and 5 bases stayed unmatched. In germline, CDR1 is MNHEY, CDR2 SVGAGI. This CDR3 spans 14 amino acids.

This clonotype was seen many times. This sequence joins TRBV7-2 and TRBJ1-3, with unresolved D. The CDR3 consists of 14 residues. V lost 3 bases, J lost 2 bases, and 8 bases lay in between. CDR1 is SGHTA and CDR2 is FQGNSA in the germline V gene. The DNA for the CDR3 is TGTGCCAGCAGCTTTGGAAGGGCTGGAAACACCATATATTTT. Its translation: CASSFGRAGNTIYF.

This clonotype was observed many times. V gene TRBV5-1 combines with J gene TRBJ1-4; tentative D call: TRBD1 (6 bases). From germline, CDR1 is SGHRS and CDR2 YFSETQ. The CDR3 is 15 residues long. The ends were cut back, 0 bases at V and 0 bases at J, with 6 bases in the middle. The chain's CDR3 is CASSLGQATNEKLFF. The CDR3 nucleotides read TGCGCCAGCAGCTTGGGACAGGCAACTAATGAAAAACTGTTTTTT.

In this sample, this clonotype turned up many times. The rearrangement uses TRBV28 and TRBJ2-3; 9 bases align to TRBD2. Germline V lookup: CDR1 MDHEN, CDR2 SYDVKM. J lost 6 bases, V lost 5 bases, and 9 bases had no gene match. This CDR3 contains 15 residues. The CDR3 DNA sequence: TGTGCCAGCAGTGAATTGCGGGGGGGCCACGATACGCAGTATTTT. Encoded protein: CASSELRGGHDTQYF.

In regard to this clonotype: This sequence may be a read error, since a much larger clone differs from it by one base. The rearrangement links TRBV12-3 or TRBV12-4 to TRBJ2-5; D is perhaps TRBD2 (6 bases). The CDR3 has 15 amino acids. CDR3 region: CAGSPGWAGKETQYF. The CDR3 DNA sequence: TGTGCCGGCAGTCCCGGGTGGGCGGGAAAAGAGACCCAGTACTTC.

In its sample, this clonotype was seen a few times. The chain has TRBV14 and TRBJ2-5; D is unclear. The CDR3 is made up of 16 amino acids. V dropped 0 bases and J dropped 0 bases, with 11 bases sitting between them. Germline loops: CDR1 SGHDN, CDR2 FVKESK. CDR3 coding DNA: TGTGCCAGCAGCCAAGAGTTCGCGGTGTACCAAGAGACCCAGTACTTC. Amino acid sequence: CASSQEFAVYQETQYF.

This clonotype is termed medium-sized. The chain couples TRBV6-1 to TRBJ2-6; TRBD1 agrees at 9 bases. J lost 1 base, V lost 10 bases, and 11 bases had no gene match. Germline V CDR1 and CDR2: MNHNS, SASEGT. The CDR3 sequence is 17 residues long. Here the CDR3 reads CATLMRQGGSGANVLTF. In DNA form, the CDR3 reads TGTGCCACCCTTATGCGACAGGGGGGTTCTGGGGCCAACGTCCTGACTTTC.

This clonotype has more than one count but fewer than ten. The chain joins TRBV5-1 to TRBJ2-5; TRBD2 matches 16 bases. The V gene's germline CDR1 is SGHRS and CDR2 YFSETQ. This CDR3 region has 15 residues. Trimming cost V 7 bases and J 5 bases; bases outside gene matches: 5. The DNA of the CDR3 is TGCGCCAGCGGGACTAGCGGGGGGGCGTTCGAGACCCAGTACTTC. Protein sequence: CASGTSGGAFETQYF.

V is TRBV9 and J is TRBJ2-1; 11 nucleotides match TRBD2. Germline lookup yields CDR1 SGDLS and CDR2 YYNGEE. V was clipped by 0 bases and J by 4 bases; unmatched bases: 0. The CDR3 is made up of 15 amino acids. In DNA, the CDR3 is TGTGCCAGCAGCGTAGCTAGCGGGGGGTACAATGAGCAGTTCTTC. Residues: CASSVASGGYNEQFF.

By sample fraction, this clonotype is medium-sized (0.01 to 0.1%). This chain uses TRBV18 with TRBJ1-1, with D unclear. Trimming left V 1 base short and J 3 bases short, with 6 bases between. Per the germline V gene, CDR1 is KGHSH and CDR2 is LQKENI. The CDR3 has 13 residues. The CDR3 DNA follows: TGTGCCAGCTCACCACGGCAGGACACTGAAGCTTTCTTT. It is translated as CASSPRQDTEAFF. Using reference TRBV18 and TRBJ1-1 for the parts outside the CDR3, the full variable domain is NAGVMQNPRHLVRRRGQEARLRCSPMKGHSHVYWYRQLPEEGLKFMVYLQKENIIDESGMPKERFSAEFPKEGPSILRIQQVVRGDSAAYFCASSPRQDTEAFFGQGTRLTVV.

The gene calls are TRBV6-2 or TRBV6-3 and TRBJ2-1; 8 nucleotides line up with TRBD2. This CDR3 has 17 amino acids. The V segment lost 0 bases and the J segment 4 bases; nucleotides outside the gene matches: 8. CDR1 is MNHEY, CDR2 SVGEGT, per germline. In DNA, the CDR3 is TGTGCCAGCAGTTACTCGCCCGCGGGGGGAATGTACAATGAGCAGTTCTTC. This sequence encodes CASSYSPAGGMYNEQFF.

The table lists this clonotype with many counts. The chain is built from TRBV5-1 and TRBJ2-5; TRBD2 matches at 7 bases. The CDR3 loop spans 16 amino acids. V dropped 1 base and J dropped 4; count of bases not matched to a gene: 10. Germline CDR1 and CDR2: SGHRS and YFSETQ. The CDR3 sequence: CASSLRPPGLTETQYF. The CDR3 DNA follows: TGCGCCAGCAGCTTGAGACCCCCGGGACTAACAGAGACCCAGTACTTC. Using reference TRBV5-1 and TRBJ2-5 for the parts outside the CDR3, the full variable domain is KAGVTQTPRYLIKTRGQQVTLSCSPISGHRSVSWYQQTPGQGLQFLFEYFSETQRNKGNFPGRFSGRQFSNSRSEMNVSTLELGDSALYLCASSLRPPGLTETQYFGPGTRLLVL.

Note on this clonotype: Possible read error: a much larger clone is one base away. V is TRBV14 and J is TRBJ2-5; possibly TRBD1 or TRBD2 for D (6 bases each). Trimming took off 0 bases at V and 6 bases at J, with 17 bases between the two ends. Germline V gives CDR1 SGHDN, CDR2 FVKESK. The CDR3 covers 16 residues. This CDR3 reads CASSQDRPGAWKTQYF. The CDR3, as DNA: TGTGCCAGCAGCCAAGATCGTCCGGGGGCTTGGAAGACCCAGTACTTC.

This clonotype was detected a few times. The chain has TRBV6-1 and TRBJ2-1; D may correspond to TRBD1 or TRBD2 (6 bases each). CDR1 MNHNS and CDR2 SASEGT come from the germline V gene. The CDR3 loop spans 13 amino acids. Trimming took 6 bases from V and 10 from J, leaving 16 bases between them. CDR3: CASRQQGLGEQFF. The CDR3 DNA reads as TGTGCCAGCAGACAACAGGGACTTGGGGAGCAGTTCTTC.

J is TRBJ2-5 and V is TRBV21-1; the D call of TRBD1 is as the table states it, not checked on the DNA. TRBV21-1 counts as a pseudogene. This CDR3 has 15 amino acids. The DNA for the CDR3 is TGTGCCAGCACCGACGGGGGGTCCTTTCAAGAGACCCAGTACTTC. Translating gives CASTDGGSFQETQYF.

The chain couples TRBV20-1 to TRBJ1-1; TRBD1 aligns across 7 bases. Germline values: CDR1 DFQATT, CDR2 SNEGSKA (reference sequence). V lost 6 bases and J lost 3; bases outside the gene matches: 13. CDR3 length: 15 amino acids. In DNA form, the CDR3 reads TGCAGTGCCGAGAGTGGGGGCAGGGGGGACACTGAAGCTTTCTTT. It is translated as CSAESGGRGDTEAFF.

This clonotype was detected ten times or more. The missing conserved phenylalanine or tryptophan at the end of this CDR3 makes a read error likely. The DNA is left out, because the CDR3 cannot be placed on it with certainty; the CDR3 is given as TCRdb lists it. This chain connects TRBV9 to TRBJ2-7; no DNA check was done on the table's D call, TRBD1. Germline V gene data show CDR1 as SGDLS and CDR2 as YYNGEE. The CDR3 is 9 residues long, counting both termini. The CDR3 loop reads CASSVAWGI.

This clonotype has just a few counts. The chain combines TRBV4-1 with TRBJ2-3; D not resolved. With 0 bases removed from V and 2 bases from J, the gap between germline ends came to 9 bases. Per germline, CDR1 MGHRA and CDR2 YSYEKL. The CDR3 totals 15 residues. DNA for the CDR3: TGCGCCAGCAGCCAAGAGGGCAGTCCCACAGATACGCAGTATTTT. Residues: CASSQEGSPTDTQYF.

This clonotype is labeled medium-sized (0.01 to 0.1%). The chain carries TRBV7-9 and TRBJ1-1, with TRBD1 matching over 10 bases. Germline assignment: CDR1 SEHNR and CDR2 FQNEAQ (reference sequence). This CDR3 contains 13 residues. The V segment lost 7 bases and the J segment 5 bases; nucleotides outside the gene matches: 4. In nucleotides, the CDR3 is TGTGCCAGCACGGGACAGGGGTTAACTGAAGCTTTCTTT. This codes for CASTGQGLTEAFF.

The J gene is TRBJ1-1, the V gene TRBV12-3 or TRBV12-4; 7 bases match TRBD1. The length of the CDR3 is 13 residues. V lost 10 bases to trimming and J lost 0 bases; unmatched junction nucleotides: 5. The CDR3, as DNA: TGTGCCACCGAGGGACAGCTGAACACTGAAGCTTTCTTT. The encoded protein is CATEGQLNTEAFF.

The chain combines TRBV9 with TRBJ1-3, with TRBD1 as a possible D gene (5 bases). Germline V lookup: CDR1 SGDLS, CDR2 YYNGEE. This CDR3 contains 14 residues. V lost 0 bases and J 4 bases, leaving 8 bases between the germline ends. The CDR3 DNA is TGTGCCAGCAGCGTAGTAGGGGACGGAAACACCATATATTTT. Translating gives CASSVVGDGNTIYF.